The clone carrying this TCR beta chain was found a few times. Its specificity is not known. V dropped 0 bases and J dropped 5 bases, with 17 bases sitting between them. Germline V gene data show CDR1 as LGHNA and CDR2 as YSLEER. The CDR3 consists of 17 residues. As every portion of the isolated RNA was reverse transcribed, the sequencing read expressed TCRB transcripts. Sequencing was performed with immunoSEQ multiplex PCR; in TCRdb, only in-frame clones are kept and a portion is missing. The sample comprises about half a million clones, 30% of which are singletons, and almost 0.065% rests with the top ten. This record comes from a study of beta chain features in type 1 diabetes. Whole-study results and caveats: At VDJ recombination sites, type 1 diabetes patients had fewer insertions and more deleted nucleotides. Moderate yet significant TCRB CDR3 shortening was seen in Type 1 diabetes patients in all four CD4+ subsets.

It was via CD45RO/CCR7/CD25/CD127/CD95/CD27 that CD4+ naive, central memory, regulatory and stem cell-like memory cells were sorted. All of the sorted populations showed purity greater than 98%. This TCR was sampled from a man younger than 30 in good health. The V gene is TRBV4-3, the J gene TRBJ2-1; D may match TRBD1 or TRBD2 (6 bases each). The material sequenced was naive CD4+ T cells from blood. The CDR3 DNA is TGCGCCAGCAGCCAAGATAAGGGGGGCCTTATCCACAATGAGCAGTTCTTC. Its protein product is CASSQDKGGLIHNEQFF.